This record concerns one T cell receptor (beta chain) sequence. Time point here: sample taken at primary tumor resection. The donors comprised approximately 75 untreated early-stage non-small cell lung cancer patients. The CDR3 length is 15 residues. V was clipped by 2 bases and J by 7 bases, with 18 bases between them. Germline-derived CDR1 and CDR2 are LNHDA and SQIVND (reference sequence). The data stem from a study of spatial heterogeneity in lung cancer. TCRdb re-analysed the 5' RACE reads in MiXCR, keeping a single row per CDR3 protein. The profile covers more than 65,000 distinct CDR3 sequences, with 8% appearing a single time and roughly 6.4% taken by the ten largest.

The chain links TRBV19 to TRBJ2-7; the D call may be TRBD1 or TRBD2 (6 bases each). This specimen was PBMCs, taken at surgery. The TCR comes from a male donor with early-stage non-small cell lung cancer. The CDR3 loop reads CASSIMAGDWYEQYF. For the CDR3, the DNA is TGTGCCAGTAGTATAATGGCAGGGGACTGGTATGAGCAGTACTTC.